The source of this TCR beta chain is a study of post-analysis software for immune sequencing data (dated by TCRdb to about 2015). At the level of the whole study: Relapsing-remitting, secondary progressive and progressive-relapsing multiple sclerosis were recorded as disease courses, and subtype annotation was lacking for some patients. The patient repertoires were set against around ten previously published healthy control repertoires from donors whose ages ranged from roughly 6 to 27 years. A subset of samples was prepared in parallel using single-end sample barcoding, then pooled and co-amplified after Illumina adapter ligation. Broader findings and caveats from the paper: When samples were clustered directly using the F measure, samples prepared in the same batch co-clustered strongly, which prompted a batch-effect correction. Multiple sclerosis patients had significantly lower normalized Chao1 diversity than controls, a result that suggests substantial peripheral T-cell clonal expansion. The control group was slightly older than the multiple sclerosis patient group.

To demonstrate the VDJtools post-analysis software, the study profiled TCR beta repertoires from the peripheral blood of about a dozen young patients with multiple sclerosis. The multiple sclerosis patients were children and adolescents ranging in age from roughly 6 to 15 years. This clonotype was seen only a few times. It lacks a known antigen. One base away there is no much larger clone; base qualities are not given. Preparation of the library involved PCR. Sequencing was carried out with an Illumina HiSeq 2500. Unique molecular identifiers were incorporated into TCR beta cDNA libraries to reduce PCR and sequencing biases. Per 1 to 10 million input T cells, approximately 500,000 cDNA molecules were obtained, such that each molecule approximated one T cell. The patient libraries were prepared and sequenced with the same protocol used for the earlier healthy control dataset. Within a given batch, samples were prepared together, multiplexed and sequenced on the same HiSeq lane. On the study's bioinformatics: Raw barcoded reads were processed with MIGEC, discarding single-read molecular identifier groups before consensus assembly and CDR3 extraction. VDJtools was used for post-analysis of the clonotype tables, and diversity was normalized by down-sampling every dataset to the size of the smallest sample. In repertoire overlap clustering, CDR3 amino acid sequences, but not nucleotide sequences, were matched to correct batch-related cross-sample contamination. TCRdb itself trimmed the public reads at Q25 with fastp, ran MiXCR and retained productive beta chains. Records with the same CDR3 protein are collapsed into one entry carrying the most frequent genes and DNA. The V and J calls come from TCRdb's annotation, not from the publication. For this sample there are 750,000 to 900,000 distinct CDR3 sequences; around 46% appear just once. Of the sample, roughly 4.9% falls within the top ten clones.

This clonotype was sampled from a girl aged 10 to 17 with multiple sclerosis. The source material was blood.

Here the CDR3 is given as CASSQDLLGGNIQYF. The bases are TGTGCCAGCAGCCAAGATCTCCTAGGTGGAAACATTCAGTACTTC. The sequence joins TRBV3-1 to TRBJ2-4; there is no confident call for the D gene. The CDR3 runs 15 amino acids, cysteine and phenylalanine included. Only the CDR3 part of the read is kept: 45 bases, read in frame from the first base. V lost 0 bases and J lost 6 bases; the stretch between them is 12 bases long. CDR1 and CDR2 are read off the germline V gene (reference sequence) as LGHDT and YNNKEL.